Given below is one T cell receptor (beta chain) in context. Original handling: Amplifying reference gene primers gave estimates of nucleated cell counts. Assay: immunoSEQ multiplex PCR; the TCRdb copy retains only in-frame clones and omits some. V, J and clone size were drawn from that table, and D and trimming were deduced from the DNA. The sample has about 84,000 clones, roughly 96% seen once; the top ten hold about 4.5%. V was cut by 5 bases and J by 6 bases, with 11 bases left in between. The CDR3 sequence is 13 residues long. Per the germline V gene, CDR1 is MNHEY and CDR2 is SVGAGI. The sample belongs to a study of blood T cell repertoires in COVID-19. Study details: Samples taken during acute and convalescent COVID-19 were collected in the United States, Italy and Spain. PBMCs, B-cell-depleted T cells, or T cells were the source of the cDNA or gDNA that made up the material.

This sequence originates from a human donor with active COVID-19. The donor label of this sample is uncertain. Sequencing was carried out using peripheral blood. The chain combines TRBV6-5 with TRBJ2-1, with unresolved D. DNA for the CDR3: TGTGCCAGCAGTCCCAACGAGCGCAATGAGCAGTTCTTC. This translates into CASSPNERNEQFF.